The 22 T cell receptor beta chains listed next were all sequenced from one sample in a study of blood T cell repertoires in COVID-19. Data came from immunoSEQ multiplex PCR; TCRdb stores just in-frame clones and leaves some out. The sample includes some 200,000 clones, around 86% of them seen just once. The sample was PBMCs or T cells enriched from blood (not recorded which). Receptor source: a woman aged 50 to 60 with acute COVID-19.

The chain is built from TRBV28 and TRBJ2-7; D may be TRBD1 (6 bases). The CDR3 extends over 15 amino acids. Germline loops: CDR1 MDHEN, CDR2 SYDVKM. V lost 6 bases and J 0 bases, leaving 15 bases between the germline ends. The CDR3: CASRGTGSFSYEQYF. The DNA of the CDR3 is TGTGCCAGCAGGGGTACAGGGTCCTTCTCCTACGAGCAGTACTTC.

Points on this clone: Other DNA sequences within the sample encode an identical CDR3. V is TRBV19 and J is TRBJ1-2; 9 bases map to TRBD1. The CDR3 has 14 residues. The V gene's germline CDR1 is LNHDA and CDR2 SQIVND (reference sequence). V gave up 6 bases and J gave up 1 base; unmatched junction bases: 3. DNA for the CDR3: TGTGCCAGTAGCCCGGGACAGGGTAACTATGGCTACACCTTC. Translating gives CASSPGQGNYGYTF.

The V call is TRBV7-9, the J call TRBJ1-2, with D unclear. V was cut by 1 base and J by 2 bases, with 8 bases left in between. The CDR3 has 14 amino acids. Germline V gene data show CDR1 as SEHNR and CDR2 as FQNEAQ (reference sequence). CDR3: CASSLEYGNYGYTF. The CDR3 coding sequence is TGTGCCAGCAGCTTAGAATATGGCAACTATGGCTACACCTTC.

The V call is TRBV30, the J call TRBJ2-2, with 10 positions matching TRBD2. Germline V gene data show CDR1 as GTSNPN and CDR2 as SVGIG (reference sequence). V dropped 2 bases and J dropped 7; count of bases not matched to a gene: 7. There are 15 residues in the CDR3. The CDR3 spells CAWSFLAGVNGELFF. CDR3 DNA sequence: TGTGCCTGGAGTTTTCTAGCGGGAGTGAACGGGGAGCTGTTTTTT.

The chain carries TRBV5-6 and TRBJ1-5; D not resolved. The CDR3 has 15 residues. Germline V gene sequence: CDR1 SGHDT, CDR2 YYEEEE. Trimming left V 2 bases short and J 5 bases short, with 14 bases between. In nucleotides, the CDR3 is TGTGCCAGCAGCTTAGTTACAGCCCTGGATCAGCCCCAGCATTTT. This codes for CASSLVTALDQPQHF.

The chain carries TRBV11-3 and TRBJ1-6; weak D call: TRBD1 (6 bases). V shed 1 base and J shed 5 bases, with 6 bases lying between them. The CDR3 runs to 14 residues. In germline, CDR1 is SGHNT, CDR2 YENEEA. CDR3 loop: CASSLAGDNSPLHF. CDR3 bases: TGTGCCAGCAGCTTAGCAGGGGATAATTCACCCCTCCACTTT.

The chain links TRBV29-1 to TRBJ2-5; 11 nucleotides match TRBD2. This CDR3 is built from 16 residues. Germline values: CDR1 SQVTM, CDR2 ANQGSEA. V shed 2 bases and J 1 base; nucleotides not matched to a gene: 6. The CDR3 reads CSVERVTSGVQETQYF. CDR3 in DNA: TGCAGCGTTGAACGAGTGACTAGCGGGGTCCAAGAGACCCAGTACTTC.

V usage is TRBV20-1 and J usage is TRBJ1-2; the match to TRBD1 covers 11 bases. This CDR3 contains 13 residues. Germline CDR1 and CDR2: DFQATT and SNEGSKA (reference sequence). Germline trimming cut 3 bases from V and 4 bases from J; bases unmatched to any gene: 1. CDR3 residues: CSASGTGGYGYTF. CDR3 coding DNA: TGCAGTGCTAGTGGGACAGGGGGCTATGGCTACACCTTC.

The CDR3 here is CASRTAGTGEQTQYF. The CDR3 nucleotides read TGTGCCAGTAGAACCGCCGGGACAGGGGAGCAGACCCAGTACTTC. This chain connects TRBV19 to TRBJ2-5; 10 bases line up with TRBD1. The V gene end was trimmed by 6 bases and the J gene end by 6 bases; junction bases not matched to a gene: 10. Per the germline V gene, CDR1 is LNHDA and CDR2 is SQIVND (reference sequence). This CDR3 has 15 amino acids.

CDR3 DNA: TGTGCCAGCAGCCCCGTCCAGACAATTGCGCAGTATTTT. Translating gives CASSPVQTIAQYF. The chain is built from TRBV5-5 and TRBJ2-3; D not resolved. Germline assignment: CDR1 SGHKS and CDR2 YYEKEE (reference sequence). V lost 4 bases and J lost 10, with 16 bases in between. The CDR3 spans 13 residues.

This sequence joins TRBV3-1 (or the pseudogene TRBV3-2) and TRBJ2-7, with 12 bases matching TRBD2. In germline, CDR1 is LGHDT, CDR2 YNNKEL (reference sequence). With 1 base clipped from V and 3 bases from J, the junction kept 1 base outside the gene matches. CDR3 length: 15 residues. DNA for the CDR3: TGTGCCAGCAGCCAAGGACTAGCGGGAGACTACGAGCAGTACTTC. Amino acids: CASSQGLAGDYEQYF.

The chain employs TRBV4-2 and TRBJ2-3, with D possibly TRBD2 on 6 matching bases. This CDR3 has 15 residues. The V end lost 0 bases, the J end lost 4 bases, and 11 bases lay between the germline ends. The germline V gene has CDR1 LGHNA and CDR2 YNFKEQ. In nucleotides, the CDR3 is TGTGCCAGCAGCCAAGATGCGGGAAAGTCAGATACGCAGTATTTT. It yields the protein CASSQDAGKSDTQYF.

This clone was picked up a small number of times. The J gene is TRBJ2-7, the V gene TRBV28; a possible D gene is TRBD1 (6 bases). V lost 3 bases, J lost 5 bases, and 14 bases lay in between. From germline, CDR1 is MDHEN and CDR2 SYDVKM. The CDR3 covers 14 residues. CDR3 residues: CASSFRGGADEQYF. The CDR3 nucleotides are TGTGCCAGCAGTTTCAGGGGTGGGGCGGACGAGCAGTACTTC.

This clone has a handful of counts. J is TRBJ1-5 and V is TRBV3-1 (or the pseudogene TRBV3-2); D uncertain. V dropped 1 base and J dropped 3 bases, with 10 bases sitting between them. The CDR3 has 15 amino acids. Germline CDR1 and CDR2: LGHDT and YNNKEL (reference sequence). For the CDR3, the DNA is TGTGCCAGCAGCCAAGCCGGGTCATACAATCAGCCCCAGCATTTT. Translation gives CASSQAGSYNQPQHF.

The chain is built from TRBV28 and TRBJ1-5; 9 nucleotides match TRBD1. Germline V gene sequence: CDR1 MDHEN, CDR2 SYDVKM. After removal of 7 bases from V and 7 bases from J, the junction contained 17 bases not matched to a gene. The CDR3 covers 17 residues. This CDR3 is CASTTLRGQGPRQPQHF. The CDR3 coding sequence is TGTGCCAGCACTACTCTGAGGGGACAGGGACCACGCCAGCCCCAGCATTTT.

This chain uses TRBV19 with TRBJ1-5; possibly TRBD1 for D (5 bases). Germline lookup yields CDR1 LNHDA and CDR2 SQIVND (reference sequence). V was cut by 6 bases and J by 9 bases, with 18 bases left in between. The length of the CDR3 is 14 residues. This CDR3 is CASSTGGGIGPQHF. For the CDR3, the DNA is TGTGCCAGTAGCACTGGGGGGGGGATTGGGCCCCAGCATTTT.

The chain is built from TRBV7-6 and TRBJ2-1; TRBD2 matches 7 bases. CDR1 and CDR2 from the germline V gene are SGHVS and FNYEAQ. The CDR3 runs 14 residues. V was pared by 0 bases and J by 7 bases, with 3 bases of the junction left unmatched. DNA for the CDR3: TGTGCCAGCAGCTTAGCTGCGGGAGTGAATGAGCAGTTCTTC. Translated: CASSLAAGVNEQFF. The variable domain in full, with the rest retrieved from reference TRBV7-6 and TRBJ2-1, is GAGVSQSPRYKVTKRGQDVALRCDPISGHVSLYWYRQALGQGPEFLTYFNYEAQQDKSGLPNDRFSAERPEGSISTLTIQRTEQRDSAMYRCASSLAAGVNEQFFGPGTRLTVL.

This chain uses TRBV7-8 with TRBJ1-5; D unclear. In germline, CDR1 is SGHVS, CDR2 FQNEAQ. Trimming took 2 bases from V and 7 from J, leaving 9 bases between them. The CDR3 extends over 13 amino acids. Written as DNA, the CDR3 is TGTGCCAGCAGCTTAAAGGGAGGCCAGCCCCAGCATTTT. This translates into CASSLKGGQPQHF.

The rearrangement uses TRBV6-1 and TRBJ1-2; 7 bases agree with TRBD1. The CDR3 has 13 residues. V was clipped by 0 bases and J by 6 bases; unmatched bases: 1. CDR1 and CDR2 from the germline V gene are MNHNS and SASEGT. Here the CDR3 reads CASSEAGGDGYTF. CDR3 bases: TGTGCCAGCAGTGAAGCAGGGGGCGATGGCTACACCTTC.

V gene TRBV28 combines with J gene TRBJ1-1, with TRBD1 as a possible D gene (5 bases). The CDR3 extends over 15 amino acids. CDR1 MDHEN and CDR2 SYDVKM come from the germline V gene. The V and J ends lost 10 bases and 6 bases respectively, with 24 bases between them. The CDR3 DNA reads TGTGCCACAGTCCCGAGGGGCAGGCGGGGGTCTGAAGCTTTCTTT. It translates to CATVPRGRRGSEAFF.

The chain combines TRBV6-2 or TRBV6-3 with TRBJ2-1; 9 nucleotides line up with TRBD2. Trimming removed 2 bases from V and 6 bases from J; junction bases left unmatched: 5. The CDR3 spans 15 residues. Germline CDR1 and CDR2: MNHEY and SVGEGT. CDR3: CASSYERGVSNEQFF. The DNA for the CDR3 is TGTGCCAGCAGTTACGAGCGGGGGGTTTCCAATGAGCAGTTCTTC.

The chain carries TRBV5-1 and TRBJ1-2; the match to TRBD1 covers 7 bases. CDR1 and CDR2 from the germline V gene are SGHRS and YFSETQ. The CDR3 extends over 14 amino acids. V shed 0 bases and J 3 bases; nucleotides not matched to a gene: 2. CDR3 in amino acids: CASSLAGTDYGYTF. The CDR3 DNA reads TGCGCCAGCAGCTTGGCCGGGACAGACTATGGCTACACCTTC.